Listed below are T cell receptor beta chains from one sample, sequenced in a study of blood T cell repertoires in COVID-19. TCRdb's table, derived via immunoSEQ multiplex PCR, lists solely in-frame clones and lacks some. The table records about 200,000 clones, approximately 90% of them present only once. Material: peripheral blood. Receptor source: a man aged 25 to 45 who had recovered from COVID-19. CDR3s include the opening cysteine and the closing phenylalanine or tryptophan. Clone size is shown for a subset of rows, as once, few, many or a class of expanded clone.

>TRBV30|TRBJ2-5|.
CAWSPRGLAGGPMETQYF
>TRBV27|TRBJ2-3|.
CASSSRGGPPDTQYF
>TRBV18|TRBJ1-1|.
CASSPRGGTEAFF
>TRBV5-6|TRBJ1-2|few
CASSLNSILYGYTF
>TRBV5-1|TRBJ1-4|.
CASSTLPGTGVEKLFF
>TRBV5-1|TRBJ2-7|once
CASSSTDSFNPYEQYF
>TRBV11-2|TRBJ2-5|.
CASSLDGRRASGGETQYF
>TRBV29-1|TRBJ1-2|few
CSVGIGEEGYTF
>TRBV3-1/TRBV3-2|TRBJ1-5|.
CASNGGFSNQPQHF
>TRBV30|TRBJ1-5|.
CAWSVPTYPRPQHF
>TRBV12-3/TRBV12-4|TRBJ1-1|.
CASSLQFNTEAFF
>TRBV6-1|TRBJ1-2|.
CASSEVVGYTF
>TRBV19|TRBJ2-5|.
CASSTTDTKETQYF
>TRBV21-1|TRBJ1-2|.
CASSPGYRVDGYTF
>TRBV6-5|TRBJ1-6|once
CASSYFDSLYSPLHF
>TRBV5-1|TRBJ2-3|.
CASSLVLQGFGDTQYF
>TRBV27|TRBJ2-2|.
CASSLYRQQGPNTGELFF
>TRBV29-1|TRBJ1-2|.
CSVEGTGFYGYTF
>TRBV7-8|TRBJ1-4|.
CASSLMGGGTNEKLFF
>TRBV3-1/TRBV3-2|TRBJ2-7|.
CASSQDLTFGGLGPYEQYF
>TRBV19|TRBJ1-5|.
CAGGTGKSQPQHF
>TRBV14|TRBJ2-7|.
CASSQDRGSGVEQYF
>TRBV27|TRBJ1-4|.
CASRRLVNEKLFF
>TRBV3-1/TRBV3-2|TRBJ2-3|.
CASSQGLPGAQYF
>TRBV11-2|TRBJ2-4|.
CASSHLGTGTNIQYF
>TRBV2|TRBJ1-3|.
CAREGGDISGNTIYF
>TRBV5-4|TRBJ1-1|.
CASSLTGGWNTEAFF
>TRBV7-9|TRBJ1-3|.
CASVIGRISGNTIYF
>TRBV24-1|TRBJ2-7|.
CATSVGQGIYEQYF
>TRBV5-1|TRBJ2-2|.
CASSLEDPWVGTGNTGELFF
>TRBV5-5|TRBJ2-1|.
CASSLGGVISSYNEQFF
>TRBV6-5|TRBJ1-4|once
CASHRAFNEKLFF
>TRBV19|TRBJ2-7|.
CATSGGNYEQYF
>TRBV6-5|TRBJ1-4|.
CASRQGLNEKLFF
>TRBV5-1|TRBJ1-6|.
CASSLHPEGEDSPLHF
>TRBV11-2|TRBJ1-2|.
CASSLEGQGFFGYTF
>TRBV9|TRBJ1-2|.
CASSARGGDWDYGYTF
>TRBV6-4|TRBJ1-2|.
CASSDFPGQLGYTF
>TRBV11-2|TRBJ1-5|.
CASSQTVVRNQPQHF
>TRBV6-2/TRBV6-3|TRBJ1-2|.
CASSTNRAPYGYTF
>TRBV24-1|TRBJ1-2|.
CATSDRSGYTF
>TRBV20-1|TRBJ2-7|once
CSASRGYEQYF
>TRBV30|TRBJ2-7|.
CAWSSTYEQYF
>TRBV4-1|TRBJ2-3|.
CASSQGRWRGTSTDTQYF
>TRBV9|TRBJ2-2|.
CASSVGGHLNTGELFF
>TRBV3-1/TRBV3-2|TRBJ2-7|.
CASSLGHRPYEQYF
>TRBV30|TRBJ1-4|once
CAWSMEGARTNEKLFF
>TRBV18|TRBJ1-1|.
CASSPPAGRNTEAFF
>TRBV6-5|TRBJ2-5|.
CASSLTGYSETQYF
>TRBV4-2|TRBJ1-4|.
CASSQDGNNNEKLFF
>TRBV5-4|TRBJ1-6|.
CASSLDRVSPLHF
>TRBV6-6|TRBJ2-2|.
CASTPGLASAGELFF
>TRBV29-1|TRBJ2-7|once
CSVEEAGTPYEQYF